Sequencing of this T cell receptor beta chain was carried out in a study of tumor-infiltrating lymphocytes in localized non-small cell lung cancer. Study in general: Each patient gave resected tumor and non-adjacent uninvolved lung tissue. Study-level results: Not all patients were TCR sequenced, owing to tissue quantity.

Germline V gene data show CDR1 as MNHEY and CDR2 as SVGAGI. CDR3 size: 14 residues. Between the trimmed V and J ends, which lost 2 bases and 1 base, there was a span of 9 bases. Using immunoSEQ multiplex PCR, the repertoire was profiled, and TCRdb retains in-frame clones only, with some absent. The repertoire consists of over 7,500 clones, with about 78% occurring once and the leading ten covering about 14%. Details on this clone: Its antigen remains unknown.

The J gene is TRBJ2-7, the V gene TRBV6-5; the D is unclear. The source of this sequence is a human donor with non-small cell lung cancer. Sequenced sample: lung tumor tissue. CDR3: CASSYVSNSYEQYF. The DNA of the CDR3 is TGTGCCAGCAGTTACGTTAGCAATTCCTACGAGCAGTACTTC.